This T cell receptor beta chain was sequenced in a study of vaccination effects on CD4 cells after COVID-19. For the study at large: Antigen-specific CD4+ T cells were expanded with viral peptide pools in the ViraFEST assay before sequencing.

With 9 to 11 days of culture completed, CD4+ T cells were isolated. This person's SARS-CoV-2 infection, confirmed by PCR, occurred between March and December 2020. Two doses of BNT162b2 or mRNA-1273 vaccine were administered to participants. This clone was seen once. Its antigen is unidentified. Assay: immunoSEQ multiplex PCR; the TCRdb copy retains only in-frame clones and omits some. Here the sample spans 30,000 to 35,000 clones, roughly 75% being singletons. Germline trimming cut 8 bases from V and 6 bases from J; bases unmatched to any gene: 4. The CDR3 has 13 amino acids. This TCR was recovered from a human donor who had a prior SARS-CoV-2 infection. The sample in question was CD4+ T cells from PBMCs cultured without peptide, obtained after COVID-19 vaccination. This chain joins TRBV6-7 and TRBJ2-1, with 10 nucleotides matching TRBD2. TRBV6-7 is treated as an ORF (open reading frame) with a function not yet certain. The CDR3 nucleotides read TGTGCCAGCTCCCAGCGGGGGGGCAATGAGCAGTTCTTC. This codes for CASSQRGGNEQFF.